Below, one T cell receptor beta chain is given with its context. Germline V CDR1 and CDR2: LNHDA, SQIVND (reference sequence). The V and J ends lost 1 base and 1 base respectively, with 11 bases between them. This CDR3 comprises 16 residues. In the original workflow: Cell counts per sample came from amplifying reference gene primers. Libraries were prepared by immunoSEQ multiplex PCR; TCRdb keeps only in-frame clonotypes and omits some of them. For V, J and clone size, that table is used; D and trimming come from the DNA. The table records 58,000 or so clones, 60% to 85% of them present only once. The entry originates in a study of blood T cell repertoires in COVID-19. Study-level background: Samples representing acute and convalescent COVID-19 were sourced from the United States, Italy and Spain. The cDNA or gDNA used as material had been derived from T cells, B-cell-depleted T cells, or PBMCs.

The chain joins TRBV19 to TRBJ1-3, with D uncertain. Sequenced: peripheral blood. The receptor's source is a human donor in a cohort sampled during active COVID-19. Here the CDR3 reads CASSIVHRRSGNTIYF. The DNA of the CDR3 is TGTGCCAGTAGTATAGTCCACAGAAGATCTGGAAACACCATATATTTT.